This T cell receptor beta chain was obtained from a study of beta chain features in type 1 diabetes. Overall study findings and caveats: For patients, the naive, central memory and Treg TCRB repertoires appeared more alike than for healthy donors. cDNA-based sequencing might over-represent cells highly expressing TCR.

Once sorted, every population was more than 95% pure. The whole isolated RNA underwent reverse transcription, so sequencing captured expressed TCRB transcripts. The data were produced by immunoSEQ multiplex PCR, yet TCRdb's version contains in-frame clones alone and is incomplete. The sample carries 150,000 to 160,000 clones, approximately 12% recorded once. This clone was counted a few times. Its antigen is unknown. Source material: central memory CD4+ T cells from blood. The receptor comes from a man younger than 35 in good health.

Here the CDR3 DNA reads TGTGCCAGCAGGGTGGAGGGGAATCAGCCCCAGCATTTT. Protein: CASRVEGNQPQHF. This chain connects TRBV2 to TRBJ1-5; D perhaps matches TRBD1 (5 bases). The CDR3 has 13 amino acids. In germline, CDR1 is SNHLY, CDR2 FYNNEI. V was clipped by 6 bases and J by 4 bases, with 10 bases between them. Combining the CDR3 with reference TRBV2 and TRBJ1-5 gives the whole variable domain EPEVTQTPSHQVTQMGQEVILRCVPISNHLYFYWYRQILGQKVEFLVSFYNNEISEKSEIFDDQFSVERPDGSNFTLKIRSTKLEDSAMYFCASRVEGNQPQHFGDGTRLSIL.